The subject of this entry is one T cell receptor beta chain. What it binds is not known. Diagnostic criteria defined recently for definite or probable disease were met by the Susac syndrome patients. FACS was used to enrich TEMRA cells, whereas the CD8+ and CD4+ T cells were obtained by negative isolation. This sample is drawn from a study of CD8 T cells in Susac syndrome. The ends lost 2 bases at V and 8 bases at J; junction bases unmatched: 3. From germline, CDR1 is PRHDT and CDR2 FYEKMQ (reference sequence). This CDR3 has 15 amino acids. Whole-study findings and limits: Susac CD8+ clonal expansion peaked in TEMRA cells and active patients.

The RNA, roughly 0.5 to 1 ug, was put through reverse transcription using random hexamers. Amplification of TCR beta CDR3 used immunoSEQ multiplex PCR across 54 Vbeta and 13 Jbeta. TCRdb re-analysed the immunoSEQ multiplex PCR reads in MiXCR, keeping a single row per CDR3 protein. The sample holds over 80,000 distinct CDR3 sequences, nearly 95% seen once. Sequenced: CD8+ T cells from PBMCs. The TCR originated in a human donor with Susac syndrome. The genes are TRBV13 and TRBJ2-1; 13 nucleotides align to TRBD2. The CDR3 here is CASSLRTSGRDEQFF. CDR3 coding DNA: TGTGCCAGCAGCTTACGGACTAGCGGGAGAGATGAGCAGTTCTTC.